Listed below are T cell receptor beta chains from one sample, sequenced in a study of blood T cells in healthy people across ages. TCRdb ran MiXCR on the 5' RACE reads and lists one entry per CDR3 protein. The top ten clones hold over 7% of a sample with 1.5 million to 2 million distinct CDR3 sequences, about 28% of them seen once. Sequenced sample: blood. The receptors originated from a woman aged 25 to 39 in good health. Each CDR3 is given with its conserved first and last residue. A D gene is named only where the DNA matches it firmly. The size field is filled for only some rows; it gives once, few, many or a size class.

v_gene	abundance	len	j_gene	d_gene	CDR3aa	CDR3nt
TRBV20-1	many	11	TRBJ2-1	-	CSAKPYNEQFF	TGCAGTGCTAAGCCATACAATGAGCAGTTCTTC
TRBV7-2	few	15	TRBJ2-6	-	CASSLAGPRANVLTF	TGTGCCAGCAGCTTAGCCGGTCCCCGGGCCAACGTCCTGACTTTC
TRBV3-1	few	14	TRBJ1-6	-	CASSLGSFNSPLHF	TGTGCCAGCAGCCTCGGGTCCTTTAATTCACCCCTCCACTTT
TRBV5-1	-	15	TRBJ2-3	TRBD2	CASNPRTSRTDTQYF	TGCGCCAGCAACCCAAGGACTAGCCGCACAGATACGCAGTATTTT
TRBV24-1	few	15	TRBJ2-1	-	CATSDFRQGVNEQFF	TGTGCCACCAGTGATTTCAGGCAGGGTGTAAATGAGCAGTTCTTC
TRBV12-3/TRBV12-4	-	14	TRBJ2-3	TRBD2	CATTRLAGTDVQYF	TGTGCCACCACCCGACTAGCGGGGACAGATGTGCAGTATTTT
TRBV20-1	few	16	TRBJ1-5	TRBD1	CSASVGTGGGNQPQHF	TGCAGTGCTAGCGTAGGGACAGGGGGCGGCAATCAGCCCCAGCATTTT
TRBV10-3	-	13	TRBJ2-3	-	CAIWKGVTDTQYF	TGTGCCATCTGGAAAGGGGTGACAGATACGCAGTATTTT
TRBV19	-	16	TRBJ1-5	-	CASSIVAVLGNQPQHF	TGTGCCAGTAGTATAGTCGCGGTTCTGGGCAATCAGCCCCAGCATTTT
TRBV6-6	few	16	TRBJ2-3	-	CASSYGRGIPADTQYF	TGTGCCAGCAGTTATGGACGAGGAATCCCAGCAGATACGCAGTATTTT
TRBV6-5	-	14	TRBJ2-5	-	CASRVAVGQETQYF	TGTGCCAGCCGGGTGGCGGTGGGACAAGAGACCCAGTACTTC
TRBV14	few	14	TRBJ2-3	-	CASSLFFRTDTQYF	TGTGCCAGCAGCCTCTTCTTTCGGACAGATACGCAGTATTTT
TRBV6-6	-	17	TRBJ2-7	-	CASSHQLNRDVKNEQYF	TGTGCCAGCAGTCATCAATTGAACAGGGATGTTAAAAACGAGCAGTACTTC
TRBV11-2	-	15	TRBJ2-1	-	CASSLVFVGWNEQFF	TGTGCCAGCAGCTTAGTTTTTGTTGGGTGGAATGAGCAGTTCTTC
TRBV4-1	many	19	TRBJ2-4	-	CASSQGPLRDTPTKNIQYF	TGCGCCAGCAGCCAAGGGCCCCTCCGGGACACTCCGACCAAAAACATTCAGTACTTC
TRBV14	-	13	TRBJ2-5	-	CASNGQTQETQYF	TGTGCCAGCAATGGTCAGACACAAGAGACCCAGTACTTC
TRBV29-1	few	15	TRBJ2-3	-	CSVGRVGSSADTQYF	TGCAGCGTCGGGCGGGTAGGGAGTAGCGCAGATACGCAGTATTTT
TRBV7-9	few	13	TRBJ2-1	-	CASSPLGRNEQFF	TGTGCCAGCAGCCCACTTGGGCGGAATGAGCAGTTCTTC
TRBV14	-	14	TRBJ1-2	-	CASSQGGSFYGYTF	TGTGCCAGCAGCCAAGGCGGGTCGTTCTATGGCTACACCTTC
TRBV5-5	many	17	TRBJ2-3	TRBD2	CASSLEASGQHTDTQYF	TGTGCCAGCAGCTTGGAAGCTAGCGGGCAGCACACAGATACGCAGTATTTT
TRBV7-6	few	17	TRBJ2-3	TRBD2	CASSLALGGGPTDTQYF	TGTGCCAGCAGCTTAGCGCTCGGCGGGGGGCCCACAGATACGCAGTATTTT
TRBV5-1	-	15	TRBJ2-3	-	CASSFRDPSTDTQYF	TGCGCCAGCAGCTTCCGGGACCCGAGCACAGATACGCAGTATTTT
TRBV20-1	many	12	TRBJ1-4	-	CSARLDNEKLFF	TGCAGTGCTAGACTGGATAATGAAAAACTGTTTTTT
TRBV5-5	few	15	TRBJ2-3	TRBD1	CASSLWQGATDTQYF	TGTGCCAGCAGCTTGTGGCAGGGGGCAACAGATACGCAGTATTTT
TRBV12-3/TRBV12-4	many	14	TRBJ2-1	TRBD1	CASRTGNGTEEQFF	TGTGCCAGCAGAACAGGGAATGGGACAGAGGAGCAGTTCTTC
TRBV28	-	13	TRBJ2-7	-	CASSFSGGTEQYF	TGTGCCAGCAGTTTTTCCGGGGGCACCGAGCAGTACTTC
TRBV7-2	-	15	TRBJ1-2	-	CASPPRGGTDGFYTF	TGTGCCAGCCCCCCTCGAGGTGGGACGGACGGGTTCTACACCTTC
TRBV7-9	-	16	TRBJ2-3	-	CASSLRGTYGADTQYF	TGTGCCAGCAGCTTAAGGGGGACCTACGGGGCAGATACGCAGTATTTT